The 28 T cell receptor beta chains reported below all come from one sample, sequenced in a study of graft-versus-host responses after intestinal transplantation. The repertoire was sequenced with immunoSEQ multiplex PCR; TCRdb's copy has only in-frame clones and lacks some. The sample holds over 45,000 clones, roughly 90% seen once. The specimen comprised PBMCs, sampled 26 days after transplant. The receptors were sampled from a human patient who received an intestinal transplant, so some T cells may come from the graft donor.

The chain is built from TRBV7-3 and TRBJ1-6; D may be TRBD1 (5 bases). This CDR3 has 17 residues. Between the trimmed V and J ends, which lost 10 bases and 5 bases, there was a span of 24 bases. Looked up from germline, CDR1 is SGHTA and CDR2 is FQGTGA. The CDR3: CAKSIGDRTDNNSPLHF. The CDR3 bases are TGTGCCAAGTCGATCGGAGATAGGACGGACAATAATTCACCCCTCCACTTT.

The gene calls are TRBV9 and TRBJ2-7; 8 nucleotides match TRBD2. The CDR3 is 15 residues long. CDR1 and CDR2 from the germline V gene are SGDLS and YYNGEE. Trimming at V came to 0 bases and at J to 2 bases, leaving 4 bases not matched to a gene. For the CDR3, the DNA is TGTGCCAGCAGCGTAGGAAGCGGGAGTGCCTACGAGCAGTACTTC. Protein sequence: CASSVGSGSAYEQYF.

The chain carries TRBV28 and TRBJ1-2; no clear D. The CDR3 extends over 14 amino acids. V lost 6 bases to trimming and J lost 6 bases, with 17 bases between them. In germline, CDR1 is MDHEN, CDR2 SYDVKM. The CDR3 bases are TGTGCCAGCAGGGCAGAGACATCACCGCATGGCTACACCTTC. It codes for CASRAETSPHGYTF.

The genes are TRBV28 and TRBJ2-2, with 8 bases identical to TRBD2. In germline, CDR1 is MDHEN, CDR2 SYDVKM. The CDR3 runs to 15 residues. With 2 bases clipped from V and 5 bases from J, the junction kept 4 bases outside the gene matches. CDR3 bases: TGTGCCAGCAGTTTAGCGGGAGGATTAACCGGGGAGCTGTTTTTT. This codes for CASSLAGGLTGELFF.

This clone was found a few times. The chain links TRBV5-4 to TRBJ1-2, with TRBD1 as a possible D gene (5 bases). With 2 bases removed from V and 4 bases from J, the gap between germline ends came to 18 bases. The germline V gene encodes CDR1 SGHNT and CDR2 YYREEE (reference sequence). The CDR3 runs 16 residues. The CDR3 region is CASSFFRAAPLYGYTF. CDR3 nucleotide sequence: TGTGCCAGCAGCTTTTTCAGGGCAGCCCCTCTCTATGGCTACACCTTC.

This clone has a handful of counts. J is TRBJ2-5 and V is TRBV6-1; 8 bases align to TRBD2. The CDR3 runs 15 residues. Germline V gene lookup returns CDR1 MNHNS and CDR2 SASEGT. V shed 1 base, J shed 5 bases, and the junction held 6 bases outside the gene matches. CDR3 bases: TGTGCCAGCAGTGAAGTGGCGGGGGGCCATGAGACCCAGTACTTC. It encodes CASSEVAGGHETQYF.

This chain links TRBV27 with TRBJ2-3; TRBD1 matches at 8 bases. V lost 9 bases to trimming and J lost 6 bases; unmatched junction nucleotides: 17. Looked up from germline, CDR1 is MNHEY and CDR2 is SMNVEV (reference sequence). The CDR3 runs 16 residues. The CDR3 nucleotides read TGTGCCAGTCGCCCCCCGGACAGGGAGGTAACTGATACGCAGTATTTT. This sequence encodes CASRPPDREVTDTQYF.

V usage is TRBV4-1 and J usage is TRBJ2-5; TRBD2 aligns across 7 bases. The CDR3 is 15 residues long. CDR1 and CDR2 (germline): MGHRA, YSYEKL. The trim removed 4 bases at V and 3 bases at J, leaving 8 bases unmatched. The DNA for the CDR3 is TGCGCCAGCAGCCCGCTGACTAGCACGGAAGAGACCCAGTACTTC. Its translation is CASSPLTSTEETQYF.

V usage is TRBV2 and J usage is TRBJ1-1; 10 bases fit TRBD1. The germline gives CDR1 SNHLY, CDR2 FYNNEI. V trimming: 6 bases; J trimming: 4 bases; junction bases outside the gene matches: 8. There are 15 residues in the CDR3. The CDR3 DNA is TGTGCCAGCAGGTTGACAGGGGGCTGGAGCACTGAAGCTTTCTTT. It translates to CASRLTGGWSTEAFF.

CDR3 region: CASSPKAPRGPEAFF. CDR3 nucleotide sequence: TGTGCCAGCAGCCCCAAGGCCCCAAGGGGGCCTGAAGCTTTCTTT. The chain employs TRBV27 and TRBJ1-1; 7 bases agree with TRBD1. The CDR3 length is 15 residues. Per the germline V gene, CDR1 is MNHEY and CDR2 is SMNVEV (reference sequence). The V and J ends lost 6 bases and 6 bases, in that order; junction bases with no gene match: 13.

This sequence joins TRBV19 and TRBJ2-5; D is perhaps TRBD1 (6 bases). The CDR3 is 14 amino acids. V was clipped by 5 bases and J by 5 bases, with 15 bases between them. The V gene's germline CDR1 is LNHDA and CDR2 SQIVND (reference sequence). The chain's CDR3 is CASSRQGLEETQYF. In nucleotides, the CDR3 is TGTGCCAGTAGTCGGCAGGGGTTGGAGGAGACCCAGTACTTC.

V usage is TRBV6-4 and J usage is TRBJ1-2, with D uncertain. Germline CDR1 and CDR2: MRHNA and SNTAGT. Trimming pared 0 bases from V and 7 bases from J, leaving 12 bases between. The CDR3 consists of 14 residues. This CDR3 is CASSDSPGSGGYTF. In nucleotides, the CDR3 is TGTGCCAGCAGTGACTCCCCGGGATCGGGTGGCTACACCTTC.

The V call is TRBV29-1, the J call TRBJ2-7, with D uncertain. The V gene lost 1 base and the J gene lost 3 bases, with 7 bases spanning the gap. Germline CDR1 SQVTM, CDR2 ANQGSEA. The CDR3 totals 12 residues. The CDR3 DNA is TGCAGCGTTGAAGCAGAAAACTACGAGCAGTACTTC. Translating gives CSVEAENYEQYF.

The genes are TRBV27 and TRBJ2-2; 8 nucleotides align to TRBD1. The CDR3 runs 16 residues. Germline V CDR1 and CDR2: MNHEY, SMNVEV (reference sequence). Germline trimming cut 2 bases from V and 5 bases from J; bases unmatched to any gene: 7. In DNA, the CDR3 is TGTGCCAGCAGTTTAAGGCCGACAGGGGTTACCGGGGAGCTGTTTTTT. Its translation is CASSLRPTGVTGELFF.

The V call is TRBV27, the J call TRBJ2-2; D possibly corresponds to TRBD2 (6 bases). V shed 2 bases and J shed 1 base, with 8 bases lying between them. The CDR3 loop spans 15 amino acids. CDR1 is MNHEY, CDR2 SMNVEV, per germline (reference sequence). CDR3 DNA sequence: TGTGCCAGCAGTTTAGCGGGGTGGAACACCGGGGAGCTGTTTTTT. Protein: CASSLAGWNTGELFF.

This chain uses TRBV2 with TRBJ2-7; possible D gene TRBD2, 5 bases. Germline-derived CDR1 and CDR2 are SNHLY and FYNNEI. This CDR3 contains 12 residues. V was shortened by 6 bases and J by 4 bases, with 10 bases between the two germline ends. The DNA for the CDR3 is TGTGCCAGCAGCGGGGTTCCTTACGAGCAGTACGTC. Protein: CASSGVPYEQYV.

A note on this clone: The junction shows a germline mismatch at one end, possibly a read error. The chain is built from TRBV7-7 and TRBJ1-2, with D perhaps matching TRBD1 (5 bases). CDR3 length equals 15 residues. Germline CDR1 SSHAT, CDR2 FNYEAQ (reference sequence). The DNA for the CDR3 is TGTGCTAGCAGCTCCGGTGCACGGGGGTTATTTGGCTACACCTTC. Protein product: CASSSGARGLFGYTF.

This chain uses TRBV28 with TRBJ1-2; TRBD1 agrees at 8 bases. The CDR3 covers 14 residues. J lost 9 bases, V lost 5 bases, and 11 bases had no gene match. Germline V gives CDR1 MDHEN, CDR2 SYDVKM. The CDR3: CASSLGDRRKSYTF. In DNA, the CDR3 is TGTGCCAGCAGTCTGGGGGACAGGAGGAAGAGCTACACCTTC.

The V gene is TRBV6-5, the J gene TRBJ2-3, with 9 bases fitting TRBD1. CDR3 length equals 12 residues. Looked up from germline, CDR1 is MNHEY and CDR2 is SVGAGI. V was clipped by 6 bases and J by 9 bases; unmatched bases: 4. This CDR3 reads CASSETGGTQYF. For the CDR3, the DNA is TGTGCCAGCAGCGAAACAGGGGGCACGCAGTATTTT.

This sequence joins TRBV18 and TRBJ2-3; 8 bases map to TRBD1. V shed 2 bases and J 0 bases; nucleotides not matched to a gene: 7. The length of the CDR3 is 17 residues. Germline V gene sequence: CDR1 KGHSH, CDR2 LQKENI. DNA of the CDR3: TGTGCCAGCTCACCAGGAGGAAACAGGGGGAGCACAGATACGCAGTATTTT. This translates into CASSPGGNRGSTDTQYF.

V gene TRBV19 combines with J gene TRBJ1-4; the D is unclear. The CDR3 runs 12 residues. CDR1 is LNHDA and CDR2 is SQIVND in the germline V gene (reference sequence). V was cut by 6 bases and J by 7 bases, with 9 bases left in between. The CDR3 DNA follows: TGTGCCAGTAGGATGGGGAGTGAAAAACTGTTTTTT. Its translation is CASRMGSEKLFF.

The chain recombines TRBV9 with TRBJ1-2; TRBD1 matches at 7 bases. Losses at the gene ends were 3 bases for V and 9 bases for J; bases not matched to a gene: 11. The germline CDR1 and CDR2 sequences are SGDLS and YYNGEE. This CDR3 region has 14 residues. As DNA, the CDR3 is TGTGCCAGCAGCGCTAGGACAGGTTTGTCCCGCTACACCTTC. It is translated as CASSARTGLSRYTF.

The chain links TRBV14 to TRBJ2-6, with D unresolved. The V end lost 1 base, the J end lost 0 bases, and 10 bases lay between the germline ends. Germline-derived CDR1 and CDR2 are SGHDN and FVKESK. The CDR3 is made up of 17 amino acids. The CDR3 spells CASSQGTKPSGANVLTF. The CDR3 coding sequence is TGTGCCAGCAGCCAAGGAACAAAACCCTCTGGGGCCAACGTCCTGACTTTC.

This sequence joins TRBV7-9 and TRBJ2-2; weak D call: TRBD1 (6 bases). The CDR3 runs to 15 residues. Germline V gives CDR1 SEHNR, CDR2 FQNEAQ (reference sequence). Trimming shortened V by 1 base and J by 4 bases, and 10 bases separated the two germline ends. CDR3: CASSLGATGTGELFF. The CDR3 DNA sequence: TGTGCCAGCAGCTTAGGGGCGACAGGCACCGGGGAGCTGTTTTTT. The variable domain in full, completed from reference TRBV7-9 and TRBJ2-2, reads DTGVSQNPRHKITKRGQNVTFRCDPISEHNRLYWYRQTLGQGPEFLTYFQNEAQLEKSRLLSDRFSAERPKGSFSTLEIQRTEQGDSAMYLCASSLGATGTGELFFGEGSRLTVL.

The V and J genes are TRBV29-1 and TRBJ2-3; 7 nucleotides match TRBD1. The CDR3 contains 13 residues. J lost 5 bases, V lost 3 bases, and 5 bases had no gene match. Germline V gives CDR1 SQVTM, CDR2 ANQGSEA. DNA of the CDR3: TGCAGCGTTGAGGGACAGCACCTAGATACGCAGTATTTT. Encoded protein: CSVEGQHLDTQYF.

In its sample, this clone was seen once. This rearrangement joins TRBV6-5 to TRBJ1-1, with TRBD1 matching over 7 bases. With 5 bases clipped from V and 8 bases from J, the junction kept 11 bases outside the gene matches. This CDR3 spans 14 amino acids. Germline CDR1 MNHEY, CDR2 SVGAGI. For the CDR3, the DNA is TGTGCCAGCAGTGGGGACAGCGCTAAACAAGAAGCTTTCTTT. This encodes CASSGDSAKQEAFF.

The chain employs TRBV7-8 and TRBJ2-7; D is ambiguous. The CDR3 loop spans 16 amino acids. Trimming cost V 5 bases and J 3 bases, with 20 bases left between them. Germline V gene lookup returns CDR1 SGHVS and CDR2 FQNEAQ. CDR3 nucleotide sequence: TGTGCCAGCAGCCCCACCCCGAATCAGGTACGCTACGAGCAGTACTTC. Residues: CASSPTPNQVRYEQYF.

This chain uses TRBV28 with TRBJ2-7; D is perhaps TRBD2 (5 bases). The V gene lost 3 bases and the J gene lost 0 bases, with 15 bases spanning the gap. Per the germline V gene, CDR1 is MDHEN and CDR2 is SYDVKM. The CDR3 sequence is 16 residues long. The CDR3 DNA is TGTGCCAGCAGTTTGACTATCGGGGAAAGCTCCTACGAGCAGTACTTC. Protein: CASSLTIGESSYEQYF.